The clone carrying this T cell receptor beta chain was seen a handful of times. Its antigen is still unknown. This specimen comes from a study of T cells after yellow fever vaccination. TCRdb independently ran MiXCR on the 5' RACE reads; one entry per CDR3 protein. The sample lists a few hundred thousand distinct CDR3 sequences, 8.5% to 10% seen once, with around 3.5% in the top ten. Whole-study results and caveats: Re-detected after boosting: most primary clones, 96% of CD4 and roughly 88% of CD8. In FACS-sorted repertoires, abundant clonotypes from the bulk population could appear as contaminants.

Germline CDR1 LNHDA, CDR2 SQIVND (reference sequence). The CDR3 loop spans 13 amino acids. The V end lost 4 bases, the J end lost 3 bases, and 9 bases lay between the germline ends. The rearrangement links TRBV19 to TRBJ1-2, with D perhaps matching TRBD1 (5 bases). The source of this sequence is a man aged 18-30 years who received the YFV17D yellow fever vaccine. The source was CD4+ T cells sorted from PBMCs, collected 5 days after the yellow fever booster vaccination. The CDR3 spells CASSKDRYYGYTF. Here the CDR3 DNA reads TGTGCCAGTAGTAAAGACAGATACTATGGCTACACCTTC.